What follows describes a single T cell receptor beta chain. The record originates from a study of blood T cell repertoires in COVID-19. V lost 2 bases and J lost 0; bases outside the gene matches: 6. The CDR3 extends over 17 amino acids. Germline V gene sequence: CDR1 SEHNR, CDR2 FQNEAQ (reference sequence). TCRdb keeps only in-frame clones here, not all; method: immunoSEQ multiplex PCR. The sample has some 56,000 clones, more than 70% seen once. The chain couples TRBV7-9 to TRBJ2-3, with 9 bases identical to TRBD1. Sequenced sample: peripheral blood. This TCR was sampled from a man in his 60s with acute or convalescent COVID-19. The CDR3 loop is CASSLLGQGTSTDTQYF. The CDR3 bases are TGTGCCAGCAGCTTACTCGGACAGGGGACTAGCACAGATACGCAGTATTTT. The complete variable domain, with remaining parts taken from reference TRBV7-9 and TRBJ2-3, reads DTGVSQNPRHKITKRGQNVTFRCDPISEHNRLYWYRQTLGQGPEFLTYFQNEAQLEKSRLLSDRFSAERPKGSFSTLEIQRTEQGDSAMYLCASSLLGQGTSTDTQYFGPGTRLTVL.